This T cell receptor (beta chain) came from a study of read filtering for tumor transcriptome and immune sequencing. Study at large: By R-ISS, stages I, II and III held around 8, 15 and 7 patients. After DNase treatment, RNA was made into whole-transcriptome libraries. Study results and caveats: Dropping single-read clonotypes raised IR-seq and RNA-seq shared-clonotype correlation. RNA-seq captured clonotypes less deeply and reliably than IR-seq.

From roughly 400 ng of RNA, a library with molecular barcoded alpha/delta and beta/gamma adaptors was made. TCRdb reprocessed the reads via MiXCR and lists one record per CDR3 protein. The sample has tens of thousands of distinct CDR3 sequences, less than 20% seen once. With 3 bases removed from V and 0 bases from J, the gap between germline ends came to 8 bases. This CDR3 is built from 15 residues. Germline V CDR1 and CDR2: MNHNY, SVGAGI (reference sequence). The sample holds many counts of this clonotype. Its matching antigen is unknown. The chain joins TRBV6-6 to TRBJ1-4, with D hard to call. The sequenced material came from a population of CD138-negative cells sorted from bone marrow. The TCR was taken from a donor at least 40 years old with multiple myeloma. In DNA, the CDR3 is TGTGCCAGCAGTTATGGGCCATCAACTAATGAAAAACTGTTTTTT. Encoded protein: CASSYGPSTNEKLFF.